This TCR beta chain comes out of a study of blood T cell repertoires in COVID-19. The CDR3 loop spans 13 amino acids. Germline V CDR1 and CDR2: SQVTM, ANQGSEA. V gave up 7 bases and J gave up 3 bases, with 10 bases separating them. Original data processing: Using reference gene primer amplification, nucleated cell counts were estimated. Assay: immunoSEQ multiplex PCR; the TCRdb copy retains only in-frame clones and omits some. The D gene and trimming were derived from the DNA, and the V and J assignments and clone size from that table. The data contain some 83,000 clones, 87% of them singletons. Sequenced input: peripheral blood. This chain joins TRBV29-1 and TRBJ2-6, with D possibly matching TRBD1 (5 bases). This receptor was obtained from a woman older than 75 with active or convalescent COVID-19. The CDR3 sequence is CSASGLGANVLTF. Written as DNA, the CDR3 is TGCAGCGCCTCAGGGCTTGGGGCCAACGTCCTGACTTTC.